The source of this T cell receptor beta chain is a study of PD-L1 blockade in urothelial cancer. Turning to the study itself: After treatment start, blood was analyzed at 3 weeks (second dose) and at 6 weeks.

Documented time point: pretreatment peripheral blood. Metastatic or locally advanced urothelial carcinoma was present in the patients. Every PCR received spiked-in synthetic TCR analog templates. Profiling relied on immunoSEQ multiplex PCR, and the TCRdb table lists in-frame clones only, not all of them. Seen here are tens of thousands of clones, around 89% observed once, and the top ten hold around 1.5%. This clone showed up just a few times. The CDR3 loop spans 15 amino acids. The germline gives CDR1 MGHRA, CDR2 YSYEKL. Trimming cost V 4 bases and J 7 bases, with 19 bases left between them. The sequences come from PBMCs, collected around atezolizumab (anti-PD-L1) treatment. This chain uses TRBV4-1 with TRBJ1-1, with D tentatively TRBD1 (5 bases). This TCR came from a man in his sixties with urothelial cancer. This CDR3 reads CASSLYWGGRIEAFF. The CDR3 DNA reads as TGCGCCAGCAGCCTATATTGGGGGGGAAGGATTGAAGCTTTCTTT.